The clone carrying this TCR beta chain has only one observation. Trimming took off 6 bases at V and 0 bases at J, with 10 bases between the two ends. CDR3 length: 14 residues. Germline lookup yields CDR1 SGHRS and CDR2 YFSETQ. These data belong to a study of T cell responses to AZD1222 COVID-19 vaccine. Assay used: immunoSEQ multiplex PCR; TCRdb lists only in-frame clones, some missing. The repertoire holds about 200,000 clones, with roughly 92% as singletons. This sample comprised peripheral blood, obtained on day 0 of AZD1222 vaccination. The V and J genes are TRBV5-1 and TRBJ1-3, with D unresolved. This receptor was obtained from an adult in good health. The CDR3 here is CASTFGSSGNTIYF. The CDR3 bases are TGCGCCAGCACCTTTGGGAGCTCTGGAAACACCATATATTTT.